These T cell receptor beta chains were read from a single sample in a study of blood T cell repertoires in COVID-19. Generated by immunoSEQ multiplex PCR, the TCRdb table keeps only in-frame clones and is missing some. Altogether 150,000 to 200,000 clones are present, 79% being singletons, with the ten largest covering roughly 17%. Sequenced material: peripheral blood. These receptors came from a man between 60 and 70 years old with active or convalescent COVID-19. CDR3s include the opening cysteine and the closing phenylalanine or tryptophan. Fields, in order: J gene, CDR3 length, D gene, clone size, V gene, CDR3 protein, CDR3 DNA. A D gene is named only where the DNA matches it firmly. A row's size may be missing; if present it is once, few, many or a size class.

TRBJ1-1,13,.,.,TRBV11-2,CASSPFLNTEAFF,TGTGCCAGCAGCCCTTTTTTGAACACTGAAGCTTTCTTT
TRBJ1-2,13,TRBD1,.,TRBV19,CASRGTANYGYTF,TGTGCCAGTCGCGGGACAGCGAACTATGGCTACACCTTC
TRBJ1-2,17,TRBD1,few,TRBV7-3,CASSSNPGQGARGGYTF,TGTGCCAGCAGCTCCAACCCCGGACAGGGGGCGCGGGGTGGCTACACCTTC
TRBJ1-6,14,.,once,TRBV19,CASSATHHNSPLHF,TGTGCCAGTAGCGCCACACACCATAATTCACCCCTCCACTTT
TRBJ1-1,13,TRBD1,.,TRBV28,CASSPGQGGRAFF,TGTGCCAGCAGCCCGGGACAGGGGGGGCGAGCTTTCTTT
TRBJ2-3,14,TRBD2,.,TRBV10-3,CAINTGTNPDTQYF,TGTGCCATCAATACCGGGACTAACCCAGATACGCAGTATTTT
TRBJ2-4,16,TRBD1,.,TRBV28,CASIPGTGLAKNIQYF,TGTGCCAGCATCCCCGGGACAGGGCTGGCCAAAAACATTCAGTACTTC
TRBJ1-1,14,TRBD1,.,TRBV28,CASSYRGYNTEAFF,TGTGCCAGCAGCTACAGGGGTTATAACACTGAAGCTTTCTTT
TRBJ2-5,13,TRBD1,.,TRBV19,CASSMTGPETQYF,TGTGCCAGTAGTATGACAGGGCCGGAGACCCAGTACTTC
TRBJ2-3,18,TRBD2,few,TRBV2,CASSKRLAGGLGTDTQYF,TGTGCCAGCAGTAAACGACTAGCGGGAGGACTAGGGACAGATACGCAGTATTTT
TRBJ1-5,14,.,.,TRBV6-1,CASSEVTGRQPQHF,TGTGCCAGCAGTGAAGTAACAGGTCGTCAGCCCCAGCATTTT
TRBJ2-1,15,.,.,TRBV11-2,CASSDLTTGDNEQFF,TGTGCCAGCAGCGACCTAACCACGGGGGACAATGAGCAGTTCTTC
TRBJ2-1,14,TRBD2,.,TRBV7-3,CASSSSGRAGEQFF,TGTGCCAGCAGCTCCAGCGGGAGGGCCGGTGAGCAGTTCTTC
TRBJ2-1,16,TRBD2,.,TRBV5-4,CASSPGLAGNGNEQFF,TGTGCCAGCAGCCCGGGACTAGCGGGAAACGGCAATGAGCAGTTCTTC
TRBJ2-3,16,.,.,TRBV18,CASSPASAGRGDTQYF,TGTGCCAGCTCACCAGCGTCGGCGGGAAGGGGCGATACGCAGTATTTT
TRBJ2-3,13,.,.,TRBV3-1/TRBV3-2,CASSHRGTDTQYF,TGTGCCAGCAGCCACCGAGGTACAGATACGCAGTATTTT
TRBJ1-4,13,.,few,TRBV7-9,CASSPTVGEKLFF,TGTGCCAGCAGCCCCACCGTCGGGGAAAAACTGTTTTTT
TRBJ2-7,15,TRBD1,.,TRBV6-5,CASSLAGTGTYEQYF,TGTGCCAGCAGTTTGGCCGGGACAGGGACCTACGAGCAGTACTTC
TRBJ2-5,18,TRBD2,.,TRBV7-9,CASSQRASGRGLMETQYF,TGTGCCAGCAGCCAGCGGGCTAGCGGGAGGGGGTTGATGGAGACCCAGTACTTC
TRBJ2-5,16,.,.,TRBV12-5,CASGLVPGARRETQYF,TGTGCTAGTGGTTTGGTCCCAGGGGCGAGAAGGGAGACCCAGTACTTC
TRBJ2-7,14,TRBD2,.,TRBV30,CAWRTSSDHTEQYF,TGTGCCTGGAGGACTAGCTCAGACCATACCGAGCAGTACTTC
TRBJ1-5,16,.,few,TRBV2,CASSEEGAYSNQPQHF,TGTGCCAGCAGTGAAGAGGGAGCATATAGCAATCAGCCCCAGCATTTT
TRBJ2-3,15,TRBD1,.,TRBV7-3,CASSSGTGREYTQYF,TGTGCCAGCAGCTCCGGGACAGGAAGAGAGTATACGCAGTATTTT
TRBJ2-2,19,TRBD2,.,TRBV6-2/TRBV6-3,CASGHSPGLAGKRTGELFF,TGTGCCAGCGGCCACTCGCCGGGACTAGCGGGAAAAAGAACCGGGGAGCTGTTTTTT
TRBJ2-1,15,TRBD2,.,TRBV7-3,CASSFLAGAGSEQFF,TGTGCCAGCAGCTTCTTAGCGGGAGCGGGCAGTGAGCAGTTCTTC
TRBJ2-7,15,.,.,TRBV5-1,CASSLVSGTRNEQYF,TGCGCCAGCAGCTTGGTGTCCGGGACTCGGAACGAGCAGTACTTC
TRBJ2-7,13,TRBD2,.,TRBV11-1,CASSSGSGYEQYF,TGTGCCAGTTCTAGCGGGAGTGGCTACGAGCAGTACTTC
TRBJ2-1,19,.,.,TRBV10-2,CASSEPTGLYAGVDNEQFF,TGCGCCAGCAGTGAGCCGACAGGACTATACGCGGGGGTTGACAATGAGCAGTTCTTC
TRBJ1-1,13,TRBD1,.,TRBV12-3/TRBV12-4,CASRQGGYTEAFF,TGTGCCAGCAGGCAGGGGGGATATACTGAAGCTTTCTTT
TRBJ2-5,14,TRBD1,.,TRBV7-3,CASSLMGQQETQYF,TGTGCCAGCAGCTTAATGGGACAGCAAGAGACCCAGTACTTC
TRBJ1-3,15,.,.,TRBV3-1/TRBV3-2,CASSQDRVSGNTIYF,TGTGCCAGCAGCCAAGACCGAGTCTCTGGAAACACCATATATTTT
TRBJ2-3,16,.,.,TRBV9,CASSGRQQGWPDTQYF,TGTGCCAGCAGCGGTAGGCAACAGGGATGGCCAGATACGCAGTATTTT
TRBJ2-1,15,TRBD2,.,TRBV27,CASSVGLAGGNEQFF,TGTGCCAGCTCCGTAGGACTAGCGGGAGGAAATGAGCAGTTCTTC
TRBJ2-1,15,TRBD2,.,TRBV29-1,CSVENSGNSYNEQFF,TGCAGCGTTGAGAATAGCGGGAATTCCTACAATGAGCAGTTCTTC
TRBJ2-1,21,TRBD2,.,TRBV27,CASSLGLGLAGVFGGYNEQFF,TGTGCCAGCAGCCTTGGGCTCGGCCTAGCGGGAGTTTTTGGAGGCTACAATGAGCAGTTCTTC
TRBJ2-1,17,TRBD2,few,TRBV3-1/TRBV3-2,CASSQVGRGYSYNEQFF,TGTGCCAGCAGCCAAGTTGGGCGGGGGTACTCCTACAATGAGCAGTTCTTC
TRBJ2-7,15,.,.,TRBV7-2,CASSLVGGTSYEQYF,TGTGCCAGCAGCTTGGTTGGCGGGACCTCCTACGAGCAGTACTTC
TRBJ2-3,19,.,.,TRBV11-3,CASSPRRGALQGGADTQYF,TGTGCCAGCAGCCCACGTCGGGGGGCCCTCCAGGGCGGGGCAGATACGCAGTATTTT
TRBJ1-1,15,TRBD1,.,TRBV5-1,CASRDREYMNTEAFF,TGCGCCAGCAGGGACAGGGAATACATGAACACTGAAGCTTTCTTT
TRBJ2-5,15,TRBD2,.,TRBV5-8,CASSHGTSGQETQYF,TGTGCCAGCAGCCATGGGACTAGCGGACAAGAGACCCAGTACTTC
TRBJ1-4,14,.,.,TRBV7-6,CASSLESGGEKLFF,TGTGCCAGCAGCTTAGAATCCGGGGGTGAAAAACTGTTTTTT
TRBJ1-2,13,TRBD1,.,TRBV5-1,CASSRDRAAGYTF,TGCGCCAGCAGCAGGGACAGGGCCGCTGGCTACACCTTC
TRBJ1-1,12,TRBD1,.,TRBV6-5,CASRLQGAKAFF,TGTGCCAGCAGGTTACAGGGGGCGAAGGCTTTCTTT
TRBJ1-1,13,.,.,TRBV29-1,CSAFGFVNTEAFF,TGCAGCGCCTTCGGGTTCGTGAACACTGAAGCTTTCTTT
TRBJ2-5,15,TRBD2,once,TRBV7-6,CASSFVAGPKETQYF,TGTGCCAGCAGCTTTGTAGCGGGGCCTAAAGAGACCCAGTACTTC
TRBJ1-1,16,TRBD1,.,TRBV18,CASSRPGTGENTEAFF,TGTGCCAGCTCACGTCCCGGGACAGGGGAGAACACTGAAGCTTTCTTT
TRBJ2-2,14,.,.,TRBV5-1,CASSSRESTGELFF,TGCGCCAGCAGCTCCCGAGAAAGCACCGGGGAGCTGTTTTTT
TRBJ1-1,16,TRBD1,.,TRBV10-2,CASSELGQGERAEAFF,TGCGCCAGCAGTGAGTTAGGACAGGGAGAAAGGGCTGAAGCTTTCTTT
TRBJ2-3,14,.,.,TRBV4-1,CASSQDSSTDTQYF,TGCGCCAGCAGCCAAGATTCGAGCACAGATACGCAGTATTTT
TRBJ1-1,14,.,.,TRBV5-1,CASSLDSQNTEAFF,TGCGCCAGCAGCCTTGACAGCCAGAACACTGAAGCTTTCTTT
TRBJ1-6,15,.,once,TRBV9,CASSPQSGWFSPLHF,TGTGCCAGCAGCCCCCAGTCAGGGTGGTTCTCACCCCTCCACTTT
TRBJ2-6,13,.,.,TRBV27,CASSLSGANVLTF,TGTGCCAGCAGTCTCTCTGGGGCCAACGTCCTGACTTTC
TRBJ2-3,15,.,.,TRBV5-6,CASSLVSGIADTQYF,TGTGCCAGCAGCTTGGTTTCAGGGATCGCAGATACGCAGTATTTT